These T cell receptor beta chains were read from a single sample in a study of T-cell reconstitution after alpha-beta-depleted transplantation in children. TCRdb processed the PCR reads anew with MiXCR; each CDR3 protein has one entry. The data show about 250,000 distinct CDR3 sequences, approximately 24% seen once. The material was PBMCs, mostly from graft donor cells, obtained 360 days after TCRalphabeta/CD19-depleted stem cell transplant. All receptors come from a female patient aged 2-9 years who had a stem cell transplant for congenital amegakaryocytic thrombocytopenia, so the T cells may come from the graft donor. The CDR3 runs from the conserved cysteine through the conserved F or W. A D gene is named only where the DNA matches it firmly. Where a row states a size, it is once, few, many or the class of an expanded clone; other rows omit it.

CDR3 DNA	CDR3 protein	V gene	J gene	clone size	D gene
TGTGCCAGCAGTTTAGTACTAGCGGGAGGGAGCGCAGATACGCAGTATTTT	CASSLVLAGGSADTQYF	TRBV12-3/TRBV12-4	TRBJ2-3	many	TRBD2
TGTGCCTGGAGGTACCCGAATTATGAAAAACTGTTTTTT	CAWRYPNYEKLFF	TRBV30	TRBJ1-4	-	-
TGTGCCATCAGGGCCGGGACGGGGAATGAAAAACTGTTTTTT	CAIRAGTGNEKLFF	TRBV10-3	TRBJ1-4	-	-
TGTGCCTCCCGCCAGGGCGGTGACGAAAACATTCAGTACTTC	CASRQGGDENIQYF	TRBV27	TRBJ2-4	-	-
TGTGCCAGCAGCCTCTATGAAGTAGCAGAGACCCAGTACTTC	CASSLYEVAETQYF	TRBV4-2	TRBJ2-5	-	-
TGTGCCAGCAGCCATCGGACAGGGGGCCGAGAGGGCTACACATTC	CASSHRTGGREGYTF	TRBV12-3/TRBV12-4	TRBJ1-2	-	TRBD1
TGTGCCTGGAGTGTACTACTAGCGGGGGCCCCAGCCTCCTCATACAATGAGCAGTTCTTC	CAWSVLLAGAPASSYNEQFF	TRBV30	TRBJ2-1	-	TRBD2
TGTGCCAGCAGTCTGACAGACGCAGATACGCAGTATTTT	CASSLTDADTQYF	TRBV28	TRBJ2-3	few	-
TGTGCCTGGAGTGCAGGGACAAACTATGGCTACACCTTC	CAWSAGTNYGYTF	TRBV30	TRBJ1-2	-	-
TGTGCCAGCAGTCCCTGGGACCGAGTCTACAATGAGCAGTTCTTC	CASSPWDRVYNEQFF	TRBV27	TRBJ2-1	once	-
TGTGCCAGCGGGACAGGTCTCTCTGGGGCCAACGTCCTGACTTTC	CASGTGLSGANVLTF	TRBV12-3/TRBV12-4	TRBJ2-6	-	TRBD1
TGCGCCAGCAGCCAAAACCTCAGGACTAGCAGCACAGATACGCAGTATTTT	CASSQNLRTSSTDTQYF	TRBV4-1	TRBJ2-3	many	TRBD2
TGCAGTGCCCCTTGGACAGGGGGAACCTACGAGCAGTACTTC	CSAPWTGGTYEQYF	TRBV20-1	TRBJ2-7	few	TRBD1
TGTGCCAGCAGACAACGACAGGGGCTCTACGAGCAGTACTTC	CASRQRQGLYEQYF	TRBV2	TRBJ2-7	-	TRBD1
TGTGCCAGCAGCCCACGAGGAGGGGCAGCCTACGAGCAGTACTTC	CASSPRGGAAYEQYF	TRBV4-2	TRBJ2-7	-	-